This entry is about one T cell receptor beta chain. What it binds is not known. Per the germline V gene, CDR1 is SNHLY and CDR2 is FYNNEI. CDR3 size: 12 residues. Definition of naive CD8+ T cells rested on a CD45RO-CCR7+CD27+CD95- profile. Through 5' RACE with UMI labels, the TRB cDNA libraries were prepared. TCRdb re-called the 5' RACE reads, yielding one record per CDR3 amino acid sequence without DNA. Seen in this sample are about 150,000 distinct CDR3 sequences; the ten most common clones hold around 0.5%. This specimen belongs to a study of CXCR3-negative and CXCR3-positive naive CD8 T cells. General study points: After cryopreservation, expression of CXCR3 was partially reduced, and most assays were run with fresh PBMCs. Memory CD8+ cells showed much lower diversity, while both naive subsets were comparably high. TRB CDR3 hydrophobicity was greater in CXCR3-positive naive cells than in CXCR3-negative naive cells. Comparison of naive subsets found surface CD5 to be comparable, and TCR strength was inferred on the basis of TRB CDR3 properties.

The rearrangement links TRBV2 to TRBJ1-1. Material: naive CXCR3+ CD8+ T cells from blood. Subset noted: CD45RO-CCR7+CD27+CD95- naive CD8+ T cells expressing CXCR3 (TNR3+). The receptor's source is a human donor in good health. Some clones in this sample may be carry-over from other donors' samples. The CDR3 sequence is CASRPLNTEAFF.